This TCR beta chain was captured in a study of cytomegalovirus exposure and HLA in healthy donors. Points on this clone: Its target is unknown.

Study results and limitations: In a later analysis, DRB1 alleles had the most associated TCRs; HLA-C alleles the fewest.

Amplification used 60 Vbeta primers and 13 Jbeta primers. The repertoire was sequenced with immunoSEQ multiplex PCR; TCRdb's copy has only in-frame clones and lacks some. The sample lists 90,000 to 120,000 clones; around 77% were seen once. The V and J ends lost 2 bases and 5 bases respectively, with 12 bases between them. The CDR3 totals 14 residues. Germline assignment: CDR1 SGHTA and CDR2 FQGNSA. The receptor's source is a man between 18 and 35 years old in good health and CMV-seronegative. This chain uses TRBV7-2 with TRBJ2-5; no reliable D call. What was sequenced was PBMCs. The CDR3, as DNA: TGTGCCAGCAGCTTAAACTCCCACGCGGAGACCCAGTACTTC. It translates to CASSLNSHAETQYF.